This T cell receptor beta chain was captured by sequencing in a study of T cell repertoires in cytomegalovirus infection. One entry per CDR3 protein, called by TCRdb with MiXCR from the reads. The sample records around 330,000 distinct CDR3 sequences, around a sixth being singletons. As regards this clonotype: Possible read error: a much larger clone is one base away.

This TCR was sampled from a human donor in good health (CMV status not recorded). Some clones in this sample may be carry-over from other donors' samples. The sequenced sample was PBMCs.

In DNA, the CDR3 is TGTGCCAGCAGCCAGGGGGGGGGGGGGGGCTCCTACAATGAGCAGTTCTTC. Its translation: CASSQGGGGGSYNEQFF. V and J are TRBV7-2 and TRBJ2-1; D might be TRBD1 or TRBD2, each matching 7 bases. In germline, CDR1 is SGHTA, CDR2 FQGNSA. The CDR3 totals 17 residues. V was clipped by 5 bases and J by 0 bases, with 17 bases between them.